This T cell receptor (beta chain) was sequenced in a study of shared clonotypes between healthy human individuals. Whole-study context: The people who gave samples were a couple of women and a few men aged 18 to 49. Used for every donor were three CD4 naive, three CD4 memory, two CD8 naive and one CD8 memory plate.

Naive CD8 cells, CD45RO-negative and positively selected for CCR7, excluded terminally differentiated effector memory CD45RA+ cells. Genomic DNA of every subset was divided equally among multiple immunoSEQ plates. Per sorted-subset replicate PCR, input was roughly 220 ng DNA, representing roughly 30,000 T cell genomes. Some clones are missing from TCRdb's copy, which holds only in-frame ones; the method was immunoSEQ multiplex PCR. Of 750,000 to 1,000,000 clones in the sample, 92% were seen once. The germline gives CDR1 SQVTM, CDR2 ANQGSEA. This CDR3 region has 15 residues. V shed 5 bases and J 2 bases; nucleotides not matched to a gene: 6.

This clonotype was sampled from a man aged 25 to 40 in good health. Sequenced: naive CD8+ T cells sorted from blood. The chain is built from TRBV29-1 and TRBJ2-2; TRBD2 matches at 9 bases. The CDR3 region is CSVSISGRNTGELFF. The CDR3 DNA follows: TGCAGCGTTTCAATTAGCGGGAGAAACACCGGGGAGCTGTTTTTT.